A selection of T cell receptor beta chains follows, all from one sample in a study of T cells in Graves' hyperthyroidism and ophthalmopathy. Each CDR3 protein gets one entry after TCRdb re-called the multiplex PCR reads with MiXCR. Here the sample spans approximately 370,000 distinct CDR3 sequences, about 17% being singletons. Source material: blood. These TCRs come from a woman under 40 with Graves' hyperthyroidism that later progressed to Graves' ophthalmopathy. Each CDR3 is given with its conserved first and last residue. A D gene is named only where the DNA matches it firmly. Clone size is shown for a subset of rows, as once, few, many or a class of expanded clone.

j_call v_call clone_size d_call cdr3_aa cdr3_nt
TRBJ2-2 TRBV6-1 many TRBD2 CASRLAGGFTGELFF TGTGCCAGCAGATTAGCGGGGGGGTTCACCGGGGAGCTGTTTTTT
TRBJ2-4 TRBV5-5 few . CASTEVEDSLAKNIQYF TGTGCCAGCACCGAGGTGGAGGACAGTCTAGCCAAAAACATTCAGTACTTC
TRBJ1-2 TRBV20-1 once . CSARDYRADYGYTF TGCAGTGCTAGAGATTACAGGGCCGACTATGGCTACACCTTC
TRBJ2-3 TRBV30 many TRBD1 CACHRGRTDTQYF TGTGCCTGTCACAGGGGGCGCACAGATACGCAGTATTTT
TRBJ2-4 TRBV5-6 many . CASSFWGNIQYF TGTGCCAGCAGCTTCTGGGGAAACATTCAGTACTTC
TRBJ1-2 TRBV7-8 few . CASSARTGHYGYTF TGTGCCAGCAGCGCCAGAACAGGGCACTATGGCTACACCTTC
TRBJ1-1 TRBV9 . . CASSPQDSEAFF TGTGCCAGCAGCCCTCAGGACAGCGAAGCTTTCTTT
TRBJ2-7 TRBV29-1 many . CSVEGHSYEQYF TGCAGCGTTGAAGGGCACTCCTACGAGCAGTACTTC
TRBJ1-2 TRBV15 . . CATSPRGGFGYGYTF TGTGCCACCAGCCCCCGGGGGGGCTTCGGCTATGGCTACACCTTC
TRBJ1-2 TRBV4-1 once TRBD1 CASGQGAGRDGYTF TGCGCCAGCGGCCAGGGGGCAGGCAGGGATGGCTACACCTTC
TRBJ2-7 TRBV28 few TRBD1 CASSLPLQGQLYEQYF TGTGCCAGCAGTTTACCTCTCCAGGGACAGCTCTACGAGCAGTACTTC
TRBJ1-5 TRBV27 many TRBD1 CASSRTGSQPQHF TGTGCCAGCAGTCGGACAGGGTCACAGCCCCAGCATTTT
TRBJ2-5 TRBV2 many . CASSEAHNQETQYF TGTGCCAGCAGTGAAGCACACAACCAAGAGACCCAGTACTTC
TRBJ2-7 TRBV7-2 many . CASSLDQGSYEQYF TGTGCCAGCAGCTTAGACCAGGGTTCCTACGAGCAGTACTTC
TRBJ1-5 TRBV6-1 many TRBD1 CASSYQGGPYSNQPQHF TGTGCCAGCAGCTATCAAGGGGGCCCTTATAGCAATCAGCCCCAGCATTTT
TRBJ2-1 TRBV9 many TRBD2 CASNLAGGSYNEQFF TGTGCCAGCAACCTAGCGGGAGGTTCCTACAATGAGCAGTTCTTC
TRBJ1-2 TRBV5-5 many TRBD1 CASSYGQAVYGYTF TGTGCCAGCAGTTATGGACAGGCAGTCTATGGCTACACCTTC
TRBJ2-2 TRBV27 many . CASSPWAGELFF TGTGCCAGCAGCCCTTGGGCCGGGGAGCTGTTTTTT
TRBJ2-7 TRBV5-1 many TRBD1 CASSQTGAYEQYF TGTGCCAGCAGTCAGACAGGGGCCTACGAGCAGTACTTC
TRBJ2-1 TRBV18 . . CASSPVSYNEQFF TGTGCCAGCTCACCAGTATCCTACAATGAGCAGTTCTTC
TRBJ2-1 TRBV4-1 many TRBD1 CASSQVSGQGISEQFF TGCGCCAGCAGCCAAGTGTCAGGACAGGGAATTAGTGAGCAGTTCTTC
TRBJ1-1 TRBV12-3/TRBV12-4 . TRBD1 CASSPRVQGVGTEAFF TGTGCCAGCAGTCCCCGGGTACAGGGGGTCGGAACTGAAGCTTTCTTT
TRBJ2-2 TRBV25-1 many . CASSDGRGAYTGELFF TGTGCCAGCAGTGATGGGAGGGGGGCGTACACCGGGGAGCTGTTTTTT
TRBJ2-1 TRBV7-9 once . CASSLGGSYYNEQFF TGTGCCAGCAGCTTAGGGGGATCTTACTACAATGAGCAGTTCTTC
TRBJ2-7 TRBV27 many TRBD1 CASRAPDRENEQYF TGTGCCAGCAGGGCACCGGACAGGGAGAACGAGCAGTACTTC
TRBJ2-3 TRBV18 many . CASSPQARKDTQYF TGTGCCAGCTCACCACAAGCTAGAAAAGATACGCAGTATTTT
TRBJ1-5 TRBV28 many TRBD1 CASSPDRGSNQPQHF TGTGCCAGCAGCCCGGACAGGGGAAGCAATCAGCCCCAGCATTTT
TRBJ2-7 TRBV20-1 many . CSACPRDLYYEQYF TGCAGTGCTTGCCCCCGGGACTTGTACTACGAGCAGTACTTC
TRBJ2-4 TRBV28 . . CASSSSGAGIQYF TGTGCCAGCAGTTCGTCGGGGGCCGGCATTCAGTACTTC
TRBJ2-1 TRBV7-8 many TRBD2 CASSQTWSGGRLHNEQFF TGTGCCAGCAGCCAAACGTGGTCCGGCGGGAGGCTCCACAATGAGCAGTTCTTC
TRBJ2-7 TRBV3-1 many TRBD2 CASSLRTSGSGEQYF TGTGCCAGCAGCCTCCGGACTAGCGGGAGCGGGGAGCAGTACTTC
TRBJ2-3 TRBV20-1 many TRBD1 CSANSGTGWTDTQYF TGCAGTGCTAACTCCGGGACAGGGTGGACAGATACGCAGTATTTT
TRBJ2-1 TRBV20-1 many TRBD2 CSARDGIAGVKSYNEQFF TGCAGTGCTAGAGATGGGATAGCGGGAGTTAAGTCCTACAATGAGCAGTTCTTC
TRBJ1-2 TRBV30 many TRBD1 CAWTTSGQSYGYTF TGTGCCTGGACAACCTCGGGACAGTCTTATGGCTACACCTTC
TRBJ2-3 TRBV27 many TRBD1 CATETGESTDTQYF TGTGCCACCGAGACAGGGGAAAGCACAGATACGCAGTATTTT
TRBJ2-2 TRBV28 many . CASRGGSSTGELFF TGTGCCAGCAGAGGGGGGTCTAGCACCGGGGAGCTGTTTTTT
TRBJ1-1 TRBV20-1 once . CSAIAGSMNTEAFF TGCAGTGCTATCGCAGGATCCATGAACACTGAAGCTTTCTTT
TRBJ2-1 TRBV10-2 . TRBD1 CASSGLDRGYYNEQFF TGCGCCAGCAGTGGCCTAGACAGGGGCTACTACAATGAGCAGTTCTTC
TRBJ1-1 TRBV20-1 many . CSAPGHENTEAFF TGCAGTGCCCCCGGACACGAAAACACTGAAGCTTTCTTT
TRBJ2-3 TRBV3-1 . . CASSPESDTQYF TGTGCCAGCAGCCCGGAGTCAGATACGCAGTATTTT